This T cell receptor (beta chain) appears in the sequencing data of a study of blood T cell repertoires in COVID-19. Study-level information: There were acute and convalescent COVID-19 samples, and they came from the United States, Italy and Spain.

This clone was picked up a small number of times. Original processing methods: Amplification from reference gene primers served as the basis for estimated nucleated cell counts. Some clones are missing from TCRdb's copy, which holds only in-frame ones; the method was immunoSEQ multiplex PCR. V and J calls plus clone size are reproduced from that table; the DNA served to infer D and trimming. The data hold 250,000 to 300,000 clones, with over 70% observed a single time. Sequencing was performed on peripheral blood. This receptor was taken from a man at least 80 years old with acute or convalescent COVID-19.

The CDR3 loop is CASREWVTTAGELFF. As DNA, the CDR3 is TGTGCCAGCCGCGAGTGGGTGACAACGGCCGGGGAGCTGTTTTTT. This sequence joins TRBV7-2 and TRBJ2-2, with D uncertain. The CDR3 covers 15 residues. From germline, CDR1 is SGHTA and CDR2 FQGNSA. The germline V and J ends were trimmed by 8 bases and 6 bases, with 19 bases remaining between them.